This is a list of T cell receptor beta chains from one sample in a study of blood T cell repertoires in COVID-19. TCRdb keeps only in-frame clones here, not all; method: immunoSEQ multiplex PCR. The sample yields under 65,000 clones, about 90% seen once. Sequencing was done on a sample of peripheral blood. The source of these receptors is a man aged 55 to 70 with acute or convalescent COVID-19. CDR3s include the opening cysteine and the closing phenylalanine or tryptophan. D genes are given only for firm matches. Size tells how often a clone was seen (once, few, many) or the class of an expanded clone, and some rows leave it out.

d_call,clone_size,v_call,j_call,cdr3_aa,cdr3_nt
TRBD2,.,TRBV7-8,TRBJ2-3,CASTETLAGVSDTQYF,TGTGCCAGCACCGAGACTCTAGCGGGAGTGTCAGATACGCAGTATTTT
TRBD2,.,TRBV6-6,TRBJ2-1,CASSYSGSGVYNEQFF,TGTGCCAGCAGTTACTCGGGTAGCGGGGTATACAATGAGCAGTTCTTC
.,.,TRBV5-6,TRBJ1-1,CASSLSSFEAFF,TGTGCCAGCAGCTTGAGCTCCTTTGAAGCTTTCTTT
.,.,TRBV7-2,TRBJ1-1,CASRRYDSLNTEAFF,TGTGCCAGCAGGCGATACGACAGCCTGAACACTGAAGCTTTCTTT
.,.,TRBV6-5,TRBJ1-4,CASSYSAVRSEKLFF,TGTGCCAGCAGTTACTCGGCCGTACGTTCCGAAAAACTGTTTTTT
TRBD2,.,TRBV6-6,TRBJ2-3,CASSYFTSGYTDTQYF,TGTGCCAGCAGTTACTTTACTAGCGGATACACAGATACGCAGTATTTT
.,.,TRBV19,TRBJ2-1,CASSIRYNEQFF,TGTGCCAGTAGTATTCGGTACAATGAGCAGTTCTTC
TRBD2,.,TRBV5-4,TRBJ2-1,CATLSVREGSYNEQFF,TGTGCCACCCTAAGCGTTCGGGAGGGGTCCTACAATGAGCAGTTCTTC
TRBD1,.,TRBV28,TRBJ1-1,CASSRATGDVSEAFF,TGTGCCAGCAGTCGAGCAACAGGGGATGTCAGTGAAGCTTTCTTT
.,once,TRBV7-2,TRBJ2-3,CASSSPALDTQYF,TGTGCCAGCAGCTCCCCTGCGTTAGATACGCAGTATTTT
.,.,TRBV7-8,TRBJ2-1,CASSLEVGTPVNEQFF,TGTGCCAGCAGCTTAGAAGTCGGGACACCTGTTAATGAGCAGTTCTTC
.,.,TRBV6-2/TRBV6-3,TRBJ1-2,CASSLSTIGGYTF,TGTGCCAGCAGTTTAAGCACGATCGGTGGCTACACCTTC
.,.,TRBV19,TRBJ1-3,CASKEEPSGNTIYF,TGTGCCAGTAAGGAGGAACCCTCTGGAAACACCATATATTTT
TRBD1,.,TRBV15,TRBJ1-5,CATSRDSAGGQPQHF,TGTGCCACCAGCAGAGACTCGGCAGGGGGTCAGCCCCAGCATTTT
.,once,TRBV7-2,TRBJ2-7,CASSSRDSPYEQYF,TGTGCCAGCAGCTCGCGGGACAGCCCCTACGAGCAGTACTTC
TRBD2,.,TRBV27,TRBJ2-7,CASSLSPGTSGSRLRYEQYF,TGTGCCAGCAGTCTTAGCCCGGGGACTAGCGGGAGCCGCCTGCGCTACGAGCAGTACTTC
TRBD2,few,TRBV7-3,TRBJ2-1,CASSSGTSGRSSYNEQFF,TGTGCCAGCAGCTCAGGGACTAGCGGGAGGAGCTCCTACAATGAGCAGTTCTTC